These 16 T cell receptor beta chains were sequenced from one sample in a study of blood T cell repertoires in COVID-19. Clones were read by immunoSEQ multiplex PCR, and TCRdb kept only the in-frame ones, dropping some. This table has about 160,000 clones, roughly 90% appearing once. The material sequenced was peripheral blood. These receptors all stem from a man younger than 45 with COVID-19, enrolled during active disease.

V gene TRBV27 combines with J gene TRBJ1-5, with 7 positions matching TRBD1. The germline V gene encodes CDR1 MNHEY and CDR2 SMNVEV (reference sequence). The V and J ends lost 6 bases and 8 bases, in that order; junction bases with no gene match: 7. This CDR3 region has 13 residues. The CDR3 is CASRPGTVEPQHF. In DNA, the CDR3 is TGTGCCAGCAGACCTGGGACAGTCGAGCCCCAGCATTTT.

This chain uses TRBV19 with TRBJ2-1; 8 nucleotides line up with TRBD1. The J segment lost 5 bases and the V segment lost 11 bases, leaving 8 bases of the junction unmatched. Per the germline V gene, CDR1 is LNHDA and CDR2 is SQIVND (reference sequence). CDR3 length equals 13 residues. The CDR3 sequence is CAVRGRVDNEQFF. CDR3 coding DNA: TGTGCCGTCAGGGGGCGGGTGGACAATGAGCAGTTCTTC.

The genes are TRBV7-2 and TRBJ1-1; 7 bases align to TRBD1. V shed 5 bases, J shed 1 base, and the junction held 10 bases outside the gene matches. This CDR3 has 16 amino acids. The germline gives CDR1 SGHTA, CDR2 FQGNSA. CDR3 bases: TGTGCCAGCAGCCCCCATGGACAGGACCAGAACACTGAAGCTTTCTTT. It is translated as CASSPHGQDQNTEAFF.

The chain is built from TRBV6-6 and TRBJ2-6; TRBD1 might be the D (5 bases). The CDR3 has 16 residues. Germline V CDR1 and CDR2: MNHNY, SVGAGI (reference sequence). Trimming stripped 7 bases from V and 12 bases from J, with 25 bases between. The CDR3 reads CASTPSTYGALFVLTF. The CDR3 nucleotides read TGTGCCAGCACGCCATCCACTTATGGGGCCCTATTCGTCCTGACTTTC.

CDR3 bases: TGTGCCAGCTCACCACCCGACAGCTCTAATGAAAAACTGTTTTTT. Its protein is CASSPPDSSNEKLFF. The chain recombines TRBV18 with TRBJ1-4; TRBD1 might be the D (5 bases). The CDR3 has 15 residues. V was pared by 0 bases and J by 3 bases, with 8 bases between. CDR1 is KGHSH, CDR2 LQKENI, per germline.

The chain's CDR3 is CASSFTGTVNTGELFF. The DNA of the CDR3 is TGTGCCAGCAGCTTTACCGGGACAGTGAACACCGGGGAGCTGTTTTTT. The V and J genes are TRBV7-2 and TRBJ2-2; TRBD1 matches 7 bases. Looked up from germline, CDR1 is SGHTA and CDR2 is FQGNSA. The ends lost 3 bases at V and 1 base at J; junction bases unmatched: 5. The CDR3 has 16 residues. The full variable domain, its missing parts supplied by reference TRBV7-2 and TRBJ2-2, is GAGVSQSPSNKVTEKGKDVELRCDPISGHTALYWYRQSLGQGLEFLIYFQGNSAPDKSGLPSDRFSAERTGGSVSTLTIQRTQQEDSAVYLCASSFTGTVNTGELFFGEGSRLTVL.

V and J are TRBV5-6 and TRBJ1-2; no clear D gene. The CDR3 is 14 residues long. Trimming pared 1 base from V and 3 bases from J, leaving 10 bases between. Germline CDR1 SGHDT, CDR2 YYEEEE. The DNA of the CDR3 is TGTGCCAGCAGCTTGCTTGGGCGGGACTATGGCTACACCTTC. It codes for CASSLLGRDYGYTF.

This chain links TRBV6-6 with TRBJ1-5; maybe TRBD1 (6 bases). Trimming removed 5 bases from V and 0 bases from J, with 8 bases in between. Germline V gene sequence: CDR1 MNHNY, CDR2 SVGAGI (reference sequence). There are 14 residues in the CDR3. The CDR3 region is CASSQGFSNQPQHF. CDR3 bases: TGTGCCAGCAGTCAGGGGTTTAGCAATCAGCCCCAGCATTTT.

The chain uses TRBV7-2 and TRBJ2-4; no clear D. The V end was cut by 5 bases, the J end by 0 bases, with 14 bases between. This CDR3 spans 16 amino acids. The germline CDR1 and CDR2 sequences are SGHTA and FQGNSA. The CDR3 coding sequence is TGTGCCAGCAGCCAACGCCCACTGTTAGCCAAAAACATTCAGTACTTC. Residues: CASSQRPLLAKNIQYF.

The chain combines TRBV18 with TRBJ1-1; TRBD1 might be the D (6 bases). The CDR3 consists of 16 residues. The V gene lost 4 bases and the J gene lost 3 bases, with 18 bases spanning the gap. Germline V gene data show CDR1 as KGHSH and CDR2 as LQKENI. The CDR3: CASSLSSGGADTEAFF. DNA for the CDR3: TGTGCCAGCTCACTAAGCTCTGGGGGGGCGGACACTGAAGCTTTCTTT. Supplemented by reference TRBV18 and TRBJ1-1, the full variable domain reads NAGVMQNPRHLVRRRGQEARLRCSPMKGHSHVYWYRQLPEEGLKFMVYLQKENIIDESGMPKERFSAEFPKEGPSILRIQQVVRGDSAAYFCASSLSSGGADTEAFFGQGTRLTVV.

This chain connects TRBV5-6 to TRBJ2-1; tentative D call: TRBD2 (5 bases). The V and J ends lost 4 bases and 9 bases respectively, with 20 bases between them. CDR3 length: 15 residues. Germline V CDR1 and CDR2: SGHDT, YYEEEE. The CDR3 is CASSRINEVDSEQFF. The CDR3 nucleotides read TGTGCCAGCAGCCGAATTAACGAAGTGGACTCTGAGCAGTTCTTC.

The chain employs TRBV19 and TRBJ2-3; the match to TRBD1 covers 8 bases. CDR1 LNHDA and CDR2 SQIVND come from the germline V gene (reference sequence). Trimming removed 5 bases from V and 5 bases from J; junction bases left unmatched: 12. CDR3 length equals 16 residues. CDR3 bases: TGTGCCAGTAGTTCCCCCGGACAGGGAGTGGGAGATACGCAGTATTTT. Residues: CASSSPGQGVGDTQYF.

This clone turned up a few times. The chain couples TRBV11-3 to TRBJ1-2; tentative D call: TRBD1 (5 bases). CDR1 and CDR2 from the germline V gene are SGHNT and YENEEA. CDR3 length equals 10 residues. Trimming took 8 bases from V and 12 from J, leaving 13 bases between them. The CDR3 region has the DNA TGTGCCAGCTGGGGGGTAAGGGACACCTTC. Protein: CASWGVRDTF.

CDR3 nucleotide sequence: TGTGCCAGCAGCCCCCGGTTGAACACTGAAGCTTTCTTT. Its protein is CASSPRLNTEAFF. This chain connects TRBV5-8 to TRBJ1-1; the D is unclear. Germline values: CDR1 SGHTS, CDR2 YDEGEE. The CDR3 sequence is 13 residues long. Trimming removed 4 bases from V and 0 bases from J, with 7 bases in between.

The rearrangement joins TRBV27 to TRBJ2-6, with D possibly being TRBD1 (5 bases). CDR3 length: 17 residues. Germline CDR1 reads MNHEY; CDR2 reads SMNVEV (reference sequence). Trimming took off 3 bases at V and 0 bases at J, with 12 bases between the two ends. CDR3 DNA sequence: TGTGCCAGCAGTTTTCTTGGACAACGCTCTGGGGCCAACGTCCTGACTTTC. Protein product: CASSFLGQRSGANVLTF.

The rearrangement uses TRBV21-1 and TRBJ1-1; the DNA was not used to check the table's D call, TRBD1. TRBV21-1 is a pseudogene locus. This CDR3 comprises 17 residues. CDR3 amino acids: CASSKAADRGRRTEAFF. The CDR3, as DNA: TGTGCCAGCAGCAAAGCCGCGGACAGGGGGCGACGAACTGAAGCTTTCTTT.